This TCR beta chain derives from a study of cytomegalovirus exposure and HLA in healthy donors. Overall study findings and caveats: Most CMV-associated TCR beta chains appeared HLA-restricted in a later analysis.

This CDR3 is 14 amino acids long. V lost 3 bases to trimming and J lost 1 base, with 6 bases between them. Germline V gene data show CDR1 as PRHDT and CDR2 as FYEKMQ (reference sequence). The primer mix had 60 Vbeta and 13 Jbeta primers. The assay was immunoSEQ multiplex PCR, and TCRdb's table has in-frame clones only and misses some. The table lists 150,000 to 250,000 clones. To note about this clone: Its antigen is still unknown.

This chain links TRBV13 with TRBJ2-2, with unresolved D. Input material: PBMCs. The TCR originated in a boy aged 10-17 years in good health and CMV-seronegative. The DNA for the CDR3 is TGTGCCAGCAGCTTCCGGGTGAACACCGGGGAGCTGTTTTTT. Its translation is CASSFRVNTGELFF.